This paragraph reports one T cell receptor beta chain. This clonotype has a handful of counts. Its antigen is unknown. No base quality values were provided; no much bigger clone lies one nucleotide off. The data originate from a study of blood T cells in healthy people across ages (dated by TCRdb to between 2015 and 2016). General notes on the study: In model experiments, template switching captured roughly one uniquely barcoded TCR beta cDNA molecule for every two T cells. To track age-related changes in TCR beta repertoire diversity, the study relied on deep sequencing normalized with unique cDNA molecular identifiers. Donors of different ages were randomly distributed across sequencing lanes to avoid experimental bias. Using the same blood draw, the study looked at two additional independent replicas of 1 million unique cDNA reads for two donors, one aged 18 to 30 and the other aged 80 or older. The donors were divided into four age groups: young (average around 17 years), middle-aged (about 39), aged (approximately 62) and long-lived (about 80).

Library prep was done by 5' RACE. Sequencing relied on an Illumina HiSeq 2500. A second PCR of roughly 7 to 11 cycles was performed with a sample-barcoded 5' primer and a J-beta primer mix. Each TCR beta cDNA molecule received a unique molecular identifier from a template-switch 5' adaptor carrying 12 random nucleotides. Each sample yielded at least 2.5 million CDR3-containing paired-end reads. The Mint cDNA synthesis kit, primed by a TRBC-specific oligonucleotide, was used to synthesize first-strand cDNA from all RNA. Following uracil-DNA glycosylase treatment, a first 18-cycle PCR with universal primers M1SS and BC2_uni_R was performed on all cDNA. In the authors' own workflow: For normalization, 1 million high-quality reads were randomly selected from each sample, with every read carrying a distinct molecular identifier. Reads sharing molecular identifiers were discarded rather than binned into consensus sequences. CDR3 identification, clonotype clustering and error correction used MiTCR with a Q25 quality threshold and the strictest error-elimination algorithm. A nonparametric unseen species model using Euler transformation provided a lower-bound estimate of total TCR beta diversity. Using fastp trimming at Q25 and MiXCR clonotype assembly, TCRdb reanalyzed the public sequencing data and kept in-frame beta chains. CDR3 protein duplicates are merged, each entry listing the most common genes and DNA. V and J calls and clone size were set by TCRdb, not the authors. This sample has about 1.5 million distinct CDR3 sequences in its table, and 35% to 45% of those were observed once. The top ten clonotypes cover around 4% of the sample.

Donors were 39 systemically healthy Caucasian individuals from Russia aged 6 to 90 years. Around 10 milliliters of peripheral blood were collected from each donor into EDTA-treated Vacutainer tubes. PBMCs were isolated by Ficoll-Paque density-gradient centrifugation, with at least 6 million obtained per sample. Total RNA was extracted from PBMCs with Trizol reagent, with at least 6 micrograms obtained per sample. Naive CD45RAhigh/CD27high T cell percentages were measured by flow cytometry on a PBMC aliquot from every donor. From cysteine to phenylalanine, the CDR3 is 13 amino acids long. Just the 39-base CDR3 DNA is kept, in frame starting at base 1. V gives up 3 bases and J gives up 2 bases, and the segment between their germline ends measures 8 bases. What the authors observed across the whole study: Total diversity estimates from one million sequenced T cells were considered lower bounds and underestimates. As age increased, observed TCR beta diversity per million T cells dropped in a roughly linear way, and a significant reduction was already evident by age about 40. Donor CMV infection status was unknown, potentially confounding age-related changes in expanded clonotypes. The long-lived group showed more naive CD4+ T cells, fewer expanded clones and increased TCR diversity than the aged group, suggesting age selection. The percentage of naive T cells measured by flow cytometry correlated strongly with observed TCR beta diversity. Because profiling used bulk unsorted PBMCs, naive and antigen-experienced compartments could not be compared conclusively.

The sequence derives from a woman between 18 and 29 years old in good health. The sequencing sample was made of blood. Recombination linked TRBV12-3 or TRBV12-4 to TRBJ2-7; the D gene assignment is ambiguous. The CDR3 in this case is CASSFSVAYEQYF. The bases read TGTGCCAGCAGTTTTTCTGTTGCCTACGAGCAGTACTTC.